Included here is one T cell receptor (beta chain) sequence, with context. Its antigen remains unidentified. The data originate from a study of long-term antiretroviral therapy in people with HIV. Study background: The study's earliest collections predate the 2015 immediate-ART recommendation by about a decade. Study-level points and caveats: Diversity rose after ART but stayed below transplant donor controls.

Germline CDR1 and CDR2: LNHNV and YYDKDF (reference sequence). Trimming left V 4 bases short and J 2 bases short, with 15 bases between. This CDR3 contains 16 residues. Assay version v3.0 of immunoSEQ was used, and it was run at survey level. The table came from immunoSEQ multiplex PCR; TCRdb's copy has only in-frame clones and leaves some out. Of some 15,000 clones listed, 60% to 80% are singletons. The sequences come from unsorted PBMCs, collected 0.5 years before starting antiretroviral therapy. The source is a woman aged 40 to 55 with HIV. The J gene is TRBJ2-1, the V gene TRBV15, with D tentatively TRBD1 (6 bases). The CDR3 region is CATSNPRGLTYNEQFF. The CDR3 DNA reads TGTGCCACCAGCAACCCCAGGGGCCTTACCTACAATGAGCAGTTCTTC.